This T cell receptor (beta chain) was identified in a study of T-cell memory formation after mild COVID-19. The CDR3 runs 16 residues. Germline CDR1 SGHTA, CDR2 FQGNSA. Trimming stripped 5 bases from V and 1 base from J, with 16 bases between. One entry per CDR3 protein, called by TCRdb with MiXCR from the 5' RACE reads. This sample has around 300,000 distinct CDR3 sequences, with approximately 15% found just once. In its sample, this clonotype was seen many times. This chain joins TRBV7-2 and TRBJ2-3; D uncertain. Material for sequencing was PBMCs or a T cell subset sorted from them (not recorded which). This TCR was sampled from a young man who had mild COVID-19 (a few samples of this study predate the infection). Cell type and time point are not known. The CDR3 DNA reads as TGTGCCAGCAGCCATAACTTAGTAGGCGGCACAGATACGCAGTATTTT. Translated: CASSHNLVGGTDTQYF.